The 15 T cell receptor beta chains below all came from one sample that was sequenced in a study of blood T cell repertoires in COVID-19. Assay: immunoSEQ multiplex PCR; the TCRdb copy retains only in-frame clones and omits some. The repertoire holds some 220,000 clones, with 80% to 90% as singletons. Sequenced material: PBMCs or T cells enriched from blood (not recorded which). The source of these receptors is a woman aged 45-65 years in a cohort exposed to, infected with or recovered from COVID-19 (not recorded which).

The chain is built from TRBV11-2 and TRBJ2-1; possible D gene TRBD1, 6 bases. The CDR3 runs 14 residues. Per the germline V gene, CDR1 is SGHAT and CDR2 is FQNNGV. Trimming cost V 3 bases and J 9 bases, with 15 bases left between them. DNA of the CDR3: TGTGCCAGCAGCTTTGGACAGAAGAATGGTGAGCAGTTCTTC. Protein product: CASSFGQKNGEQFF.

This clone was counted between two and nine times. CDR3 nucleotide sequence: TGCGCCAGCAGCCAAGGCATACAGGGCAGAGATGGCTACACCTTC. Translated: CASSQGIQGRDGYTF. This chain joins TRBV4-3 and TRBJ1-2; TRBD1 is a possible D gene (6 bases). From germline, CDR1 is LGHNA and CDR2 YSLEER. The V end was cut by 1 base, the J end by 6 bases, with 15 bases between. This CDR3 is 15 amino acids long.

This chain's CDR3 is CASSPGSGGNQPQHF. CDR3 nucleotides: TGTGCCAGCTCCCCCGGGTCAGGGGGCAATCAGCCCCAGCATTTT. The rearrangement links TRBV18 to TRBJ1-5; D might be TRBD1 (6 bases). Trimming shortened V by 6 bases and J by 2 bases, and 14 bases separated the two germline ends. There are 15 residues in the CDR3. Germline values: CDR1 KGHSH, CDR2 LQKENI.

The J gene is TRBJ2-3, the V gene TRBV9, with 9 bases matching TRBD2. V dropped 5 bases and J dropped 0; count of bases not matched to a gene: 10. The CDR3 spans 17 residues. Germline loops: CDR1 SGDLS, CDR2 YYNGEE. CDR3 bases: TGTGCCAGCAGGCCCCCGGGACTAGCAGACAGCACAGATACGCAGTATTTT. Its protein is CASRPPGLADSTDTQYF.

The chain uses TRBV7-2 and TRBJ2-7; 9 bases are a match to TRBD2. The CDR3 loop spans 16 amino acids. Germline trimming cut 8 bases from V and 3 bases from J; bases unmatched to any gene: 14. From germline, CDR1 is SGHTA and CDR2 FQGNSA. CDR3 in amino acids: CASVGGGASFGYEQYF. The CDR3 nucleotides read TGTGCCAGCGTCGGCGGGGGGGCTAGCTTTGGCTACGAGCAGTACTTC.

V and J are TRBV5-5 and TRBJ1-1; D remains ambiguous. CDR3 length: 15 residues. Germline assignment: CDR1 SGHKS and CDR2 YYEKEE (reference sequence). Between the trimmed V and J ends, which lost 4 bases and 1 base, there was a span of 14 bases. The CDR3, as DNA: TGTGCCAGCAGCCTAGTGACCCCCACGAACACTGAAGCTTTCTTT. Amino acid sequence: CASSLVTPTNTEAFF.

The V gene is TRBV7-3, the J gene TRBJ1-2, with TRBD1 matching over 8 bases. With 4 bases clipped from V and 2 bases from J, the junction kept 3 bases outside the gene matches. CDR1 and CDR2 from the germline V gene are SGHTA and FQGTGA. This CDR3 region has 14 residues. The CDR3 coding sequence is TGTGCCAGCAGCTCGGGACAGGCAAACTATGGCTACACCTTC. This codes for CASSSGQANYGYTF.

Comment on this clone: Other DNA sequences from this sample encode an identical CDR3 as well. This chain uses TRBV9 with TRBJ1-5, with D hard to call. CDR3 size: 14 residues. Germline V gene lookup returns CDR1 SGDLS and CDR2 YYNGEE. The V gene lost 0 bases and the J gene lost 3 bases, with 7 bases spanning the gap. CDR3 region: CASSVDGANQPQHF. CDR3 DNA: TGTGCCAGCAGCGTAGATGGAGCCAATCAGCCCCAGCATTTT.

This sequence joins TRBV27 and TRBJ2-5; 8 nucleotides align to TRBD1. Germline values: CDR1 MNHEY, CDR2 SMNVEV (reference sequence). J lost 4 bases, V lost 6 bases, and 19 bases had no gene match. The CDR3 has 18 amino acids. Here the CDR3 reads CASSPDPPNRGMRETQYF. The CDR3 coding sequence is TGTGCCAGCAGCCCTGACCCTCCTAACAGGGGGATGAGAGAGACCCAGTACTTC.

Only one count was recorded for this clone. The chain has TRBV5-1 and TRBJ2-2, with TRBD2 as a possible D gene (6 bases). Between the trimmed V and J ends, which lost 4 bases and 4 bases, there was a span of 20 bases. CDR3 length: 17 amino acids. Germline lookup yields CDR1 SGHRS and CDR2 YFSETQ. The CDR3 loop reads CASSLAWDSPGTGELFF. The CDR3 DNA follows: TGCGCCAGCAGCCTAGCGTGGGACTCTCCGGGCACCGGGGAGCTGTTTTTT.

The V call is TRBV5-6, the J call TRBJ1-2; 8 bases map to TRBD1. J gave up 4 bases and V 4 bases, and 3 bases lay outside the gene matches. The CDR3 consists of 13 residues. Germline loops: CDR1 SGHDT, CDR2 YYEEEE. CDR3 loop: CASSPGGGYGYTF. The CDR3 nucleotides are TGTGCCAGCAGCCCAGGGGGCGGCTATGGCTACACCTTC.

The V call is TRBV7-2, the J call TRBJ1-3, with a tentative D call TRBD1 (5 bases). The CDR3 has 16 residues. V dropped 1 base and J dropped 0 bases, with 10 bases sitting between them. Per germline, CDR1 SGHTA and CDR2 FQGNSA. The CDR3 sequence is CASSLESQGSGNTIYF. In nucleotides, the CDR3 is TGTGCCAGCAGCTTAGAATCTCAGGGCTCTGGAAACACCATATATTTT.

The chain joins TRBV4-1 to TRBJ2-1, with TRBD1 identical over 7 bases. Germline values: CDR1 MGHRA, CDR2 YSYEKL. The CDR3 is 13 residues long. V shed 5 bases and J 6 bases; nucleotides not matched to a gene: 4. CDR3 loop: CASSSRQGNEQFF. The DNA of the CDR3 is TGCGCCAGCAGCTCCCGACAGGGCAATGAGCAGTTCTTC.

This chain uses TRBV9 with TRBJ1-6; D call uncertain. CDR1 is SGDLS, CDR2 YYNGEE, per germline. The ends were cut back, 3 bases at V and 10 bases at J, with 14 bases in the middle. The CDR3 totals 14 residues. In nucleotides, the CDR3 is TGTGCCAGCAGCGGAGGTACAATTGAGTCACCCCTCCACTTT. Protein product: CASSGGTIESPLHF.

CDR3 region: CASSHPVGTAEAFF. The CDR3 bases are TGTGCCAGCAGCCACCCAGTGGGGACAGCTGAAGCTTTCTTT. The rearrangement uses TRBV3-1 (or the pseudogene TRBV3-2) and TRBJ1-1; 7 bases match TRBD1. J was trimmed by 6 bases and V by 3 bases; bases with no gene match: 7. This CDR3 is built from 14 residues. The germline V gene has CDR1 LGHDT and CDR2 YNNKEL (reference sequence).